This is a list of T cell receptor beta chains from one sample in a study of neurological immune-mediated disorders. MiXCR, applied by TCRdb to the 5' RACE reads, yields one record per CDR3 protein. The sample has 30,000 to 50,000 distinct CDR3 sequences, roughly 6.9% seen once. Material for sequencing was CD4+ T cells from blood. The source is a man aged 45-60 years in good health. The CDR3 runs from the conserved cysteine through the conserved F or W. The order of the fields is V gene, D gene, CDR3 length, clone size, J gene, CDR3 protein, CDR3 DNA. The D gene is left open where the match is weak. The listing skips clone size in some rows; elsewhere it reads once, few, many or a size class.

TRBV14,NA,13,many,TRBJ1-1,CASSQAQMSWAFF,TGTGCCAGCAGCCAAGCACAGATGTCTTGGGCTTTCTTT
TRBV20-1,TRBD2,16,many,TRBJ2-7,CSARGSGVAGGREQYF,TGCAGTGCTAGGGGGAGTGGAGTAGCGGGAGGTCGGGAGCAGTACTTC
TRBV14,NA,17,many,TRBJ2-4,CASSLLQAGGAKNIQYF,TGTGCCAGCAGCCTACTACAGGCCGGGGGAGCCAAAAACATTCAGTACTTC
TRBV5-1,TRBD2,15,many,TRBJ2-4,CASALAGGDKNIQYF,TGCGCCAGCGCCCTAGCGGGAGGAGACAAAAACATTCAGTACTTC
TRBV4-3,TRBD2,15,many,TRBJ2-7,CASSQALASSYEQYF,TGCGCCAGCAGCCAGGCACTAGCGAGCTCCTACGAGCAGTACTTC
TRBV5-1,NA,14,many,TRBJ2-3,CASSLAQVSGTQYF,TGCGCCAGCAGCTTGGCACAGGTCAGCGGTACGCAGTATTTT
TRBV7-2,NA,15,many,TRBJ2-3,CASSSNRDSTDTQYF,TGTGCCAGCAGCTCCAACCGGGATTCCACAGATACGCAGTATTTT
TRBV12-3/TRBV12-4,TRBD2,11,many,TRBJ2-1,CASRELAEQFF,TGTGCCAGCAGAGAACTAGCGGAGCAGTTCTTC
TRBV20-1,NA,12,many,TRBJ2-7,CSARGGSYEQYF,TGCAGTGCTAGAGGGGGGTCCTACGAGCAGTACTTC
TRBV28,TRBD2,18,many,TRBJ2-1,CASSAGTSGRSSYNEQFF,TGTGCCAGCAGTGCCGGGACTAGCGGTCGGAGCTCCTACAATGAGCAGTTCTTC
TRBV4-1,NA,19,NA,TRBJ2-7,CASSQEKRGTKEKSYEQYF,TGCGCCAGTAGCCAAGAGAAAAGGGGAACTAAGGAGAAAAGCTACGAGCAGTACTTC
TRBV20-1,TRBD2,13,many,TRBJ2-1,CRVAGASSNEQFF,TGCAGGGTGGCGGGAGCGAGTTCGAATGAGCAGTTCTTC
TRBV7-2,NA,14,many,TRBJ2-7,CASSLGRSSYEQYF,TGTGCCAGCAGCCTCGGGCGGAGCTCCTACGAGCAGTACTTC
TRBV6-1,NA,13,many,TRBJ1-5,CASRDLTNQPQHF,TGTGCCAGCAGAGACCTGACCAATCAGCCCCAGCATTTT
TRBV19,TRBD2,16,many,TRBJ2-1,CASSSRGSLIYNEQFF,TGTGCCAGTAGTTCACGCGGGAGTTTAATCTACAATGAGCAGTTCTTC
TRBV28,NA,16,many,TRBJ2-1,CASSQNHGSSYNEQFF,TGTGCCAGCAGCCAAAACCACGGGAGCTCCTACAATGAGCAGTTCTTC
TRBV11-2,TRBD2,16,many,TRBJ2-3,CASSLDRASGSDTQYF,TGTGCCAGCAGCTTAGATCGAGCTAGCGGGAGCGATACGCAGTATTTT
TRBV6-4,TRBD2,15,NA,TRBJ2-1,CASRSTSGRANEQFF,TGTGCCAGCAGAAGTACTAGCGGGAGAGCAAATGAGCAGTTCTTC
TRBV7-2,NA,12,many,TRBJ2-2,CASSLTVGELFF,TGTGCCAGCAGCCTGACGGTCGGGGAGCTGTTTTTT
TRBV7-3,NA,12,many,TRBJ2-1,CASSLTGDEQFF,TGTGCCAGCAGCTTAACGGGGGATGAGCAGTTCTTC
TRBV5-6,NA,14,many,TRBJ2-7,CASSLGAGRYEQYF,TGTGCCAGCAGCTTGGGAGCGGGCCGCTACGAGCAGTACTTC